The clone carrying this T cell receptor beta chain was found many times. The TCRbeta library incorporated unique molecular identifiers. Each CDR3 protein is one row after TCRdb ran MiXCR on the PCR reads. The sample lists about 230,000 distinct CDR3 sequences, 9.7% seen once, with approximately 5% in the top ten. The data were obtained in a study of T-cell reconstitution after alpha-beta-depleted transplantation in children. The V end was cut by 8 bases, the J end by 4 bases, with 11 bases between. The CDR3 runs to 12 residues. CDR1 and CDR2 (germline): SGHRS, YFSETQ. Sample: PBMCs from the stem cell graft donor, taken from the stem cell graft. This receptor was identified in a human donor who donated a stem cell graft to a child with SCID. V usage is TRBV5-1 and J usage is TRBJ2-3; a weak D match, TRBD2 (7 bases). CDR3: CARRGAPDTQYF. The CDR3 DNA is TGCGCCAGACGGGGGGCCCCAGATACGCAGTATTTT.